This T cell receptor beta chain was profiled in a study of cytomegalovirus exposure and HLA in healthy donors. This CDR3 region has 15 residues. J was trimmed by 6 bases and V by 4 bases; bases with no gene match: 8. Per the germline V gene, CDR1 is SGHVS and CDR2 is FNYEAQ. Comment on this clone: Its cognate antigen is unknown.

The study ran its PCR with 60 Vbeta and 13 Jbeta primers. Profiling relied on immunoSEQ multiplex PCR, and the TCRdb table lists in-frame clones only, not all of them. The sample has about 150,000 clones; approximately 83% are singletons. Study outcomes and limitations: As a later analysis showed, a missense DCLRE1C variant was linked to trimming of TCR beta V- and J-genes.

The sequence derives from a woman aged 18-29 years in good health and CMV-seronegative. The sample taken for sequencing was PBMCs. This sequence joins TRBV7-6 and TRBJ1-4; 7 positions agree with TRBD1. The CDR3 is CASSSFTGVDEKLFF. The DNA of the CDR3 is TGTGCCAGCAGCTCGTTCACAGGGGTGGATGAAAAACTGTTTTTT.